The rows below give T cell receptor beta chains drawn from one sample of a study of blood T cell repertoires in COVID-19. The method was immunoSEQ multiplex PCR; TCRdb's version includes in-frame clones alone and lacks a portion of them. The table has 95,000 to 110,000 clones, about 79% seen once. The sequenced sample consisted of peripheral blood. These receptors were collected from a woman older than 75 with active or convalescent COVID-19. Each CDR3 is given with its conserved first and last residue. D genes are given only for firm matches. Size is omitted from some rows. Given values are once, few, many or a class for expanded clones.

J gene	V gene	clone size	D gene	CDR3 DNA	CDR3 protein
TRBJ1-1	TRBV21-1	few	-	TGTGCCAGCAGCAAGAAAACGGGGACAGGGGGCCGAGACACTGAAGCTTTCTTT	CASSKKTGTGGRDTEAFF
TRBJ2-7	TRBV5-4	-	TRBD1	TGTGCCAGCAGCGGGACAGGGGAAGGGACCTACGAGCAGTACTTC	CASSGTGEGTYEQYF
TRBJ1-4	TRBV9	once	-	TGTGCCAGCAGCGCCGGAGCAACTAATGAAAAACTGTTTTTT	CASSAGATNEKLFF
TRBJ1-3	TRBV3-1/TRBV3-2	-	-	TGTGCCAGCAGCCAAAAATCAGGGACTGGAAACACCATATATTTT	CASSQKSGTGNTIYF
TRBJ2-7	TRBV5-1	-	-	TGCGCCAGCAGCTTGGGGCAGGGTGGCGGCGAGCAGTACTTC	CASSLGQGGGEQYF
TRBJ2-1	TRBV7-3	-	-	TGTGCCAGCAGTCAGGGAAATAATGAGCAGTTCTTC	CASSQGNNEQFF
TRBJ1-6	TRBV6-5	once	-	TGTGCCAGCAGTCGCAGGGCTGCTGATAATTCACCCCTCCACTTT	CASSRRAADNSPLHF
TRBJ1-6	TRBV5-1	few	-	TGCGCCAGCAGCTTGGGGGCCTTTACAGGGATTCGGACCCTCCACTTT	CASSLGAFTGIRTLHF
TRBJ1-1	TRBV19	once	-	TGTGCCAGTAGTATGGGGGGGAGGCACTGGAACACTGAAGCTTTCTTT	CASSMGGRHWNTEAFF
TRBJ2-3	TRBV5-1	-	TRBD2	TGCGCCAGCAGCCAGGCCGGGACTAGCGGGGGGGCCTCTACGCAGTATTTT	CASSQAGTSGGASTQYF
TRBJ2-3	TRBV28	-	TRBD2	TGTGCCAGCAGTTTGGGGTTAGCGGGAGATACGCAGTATTTT	CASSLGLAGDTQYF
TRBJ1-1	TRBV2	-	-	TGTGCCAGCGGGAGGGACACCTACACTGAAGCTTTCTTT	CASGRDTYTEAFF
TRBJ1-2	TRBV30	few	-	TGTGCCTGGAGTGTAAGGGCCGGGGACTATGGCTACACCTTC	CAWSVRAGDYGYTF
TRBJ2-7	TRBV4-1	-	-	TGCGCCAGCAGCCAAGACCCCACAATCCTTATGTCAGTAACCTACGAGCAGTACTTC	CASSQDPTILMSVTYEQYF
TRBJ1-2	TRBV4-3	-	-	TGCGCCAGCAGCCAAAGCCGGGTTAGTTTGACAGCCTTCTATGGCTACACCTTC	CASSQSRVSLTAFYGYTF
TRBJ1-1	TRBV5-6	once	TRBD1	TGTGCCAGCAGCTCCCGGACAGGGGGCCCCACTGAAGCTTTCTTT	CASSSRTGGPTEAFF
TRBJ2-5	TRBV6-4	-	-	TGTGCCAGCAGTGAGCCACCCAAGGAGCAGGGCACACAAGAGACCCAGTACTTC	CASSEPPKEQGTQETQYF
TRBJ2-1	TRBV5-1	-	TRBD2	TGCGCCAGCAGACCGAGATCGGGAGGCGGGAATGAGCAGTTCTTC	CASRPRSGGGNEQFF